This T cell receptor beta chain was profiled in a study of blood T cell repertoires in COVID-19. Repertoires were generated with immunoSEQ multiplex PCR, while TCRdb's copy carries only in-frame clones and drops some. The table has tens of thousands of clones, 87% seen once; the top ten hold around 7%. The CDR3 runs 16 residues. The germline V gene encodes CDR1 LNHDA and CDR2 SQIVND (reference sequence). The V gene end was trimmed by 5 bases and the J gene end by 9 bases; junction bases not matched to a gene: 8. The sequence was collected from a human donor in a cohort sampled during active COVID-19. This sequence joins TRBV19 and TRBJ1-6; 12 bases align to TRBD1. Material: peripheral blood. The CDR3 loop is CASSPAGQGAASPLHF. CDR3 coding DNA: TGTGCCAGTAGTCCCGCGGGACAGGGGGCTGCTTCACCCCTCCACTTT.